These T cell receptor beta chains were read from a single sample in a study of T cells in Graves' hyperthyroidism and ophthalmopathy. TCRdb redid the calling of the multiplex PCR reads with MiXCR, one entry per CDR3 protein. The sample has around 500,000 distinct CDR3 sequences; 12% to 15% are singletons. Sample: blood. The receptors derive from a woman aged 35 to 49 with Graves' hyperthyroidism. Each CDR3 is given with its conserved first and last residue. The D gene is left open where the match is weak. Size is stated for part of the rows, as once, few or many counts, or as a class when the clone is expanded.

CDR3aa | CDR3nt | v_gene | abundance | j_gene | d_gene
CSVETGHPVITDTQYF | TGCAGCGTTGAAACTGGGCACCCTGTGATAACAGATACGCAGTATTTT | TRBV29-1 | many | TRBJ2-3 | .
CASSLSGPPDTQYF | TGTGCCAGCAGCTTAAGTGGCCCCCCAGATACGCAGTATTTT | TRBV3-1 | few | TRBJ2-3 | .
CASSREGVSPLHF | TGTGCCAGCAGCAGAGAGGGTGTCTCACCCCTCCACTTT | TRBV11-2 | few | TRBJ1-6 | .
CASNRDTTYEQYF | TGTGCCAGCAACCGGGACACAACCTACGAGCAGTACTTC | TRBV6-1 | many | TRBJ2-7 | .
CATYQGDREAYEQYF | TGTGCCACCTATCAAGGGGACAGGGAGGCCTACGAGCAGTACTTC | TRBV28 | many | TRBJ2-7 | TRBD1
CASSFRVGTGNTEAFF | TGTGCCAGCAGTTTCCGGGTGGGGACAGGGAACACTGAAGCTTTCTTT | TRBV28 | . | TRBJ1-1 | TRBD1
CATRTGQNTGELFF | TGTGCCACCAGGACAGGGCAGAACACCGGGGAGCTGTTTTTT | TRBV28 | . | TRBJ2-2 | TRBD1
CASSQDRRQPQHF | TGTGCCAGCAGCCAAGATCGGAGACAGCCCCAGCATTTT | TRBV3-1 | many | TRBJ1-5 | .
CASRPSLRLQNTEAFF | TGTGCCAGCAGGCCCTCCTTGAGACTCCAGAACACTGAAGCTTTCTTT | TRBV3-1 | . | TRBJ1-1 | .
CASSQTLADNEQFF | TGTGCCAGCAGTCAAACGCTAGCGGACAATGAGCAGTTCTTC | TRBV7-9 | . | TRBJ2-1 | TRBD2
CASSLPQTYTDTQYF | TGTGCCAGCAGCCTCCCTCAGACCTACACAGATACGCAGTATTTT | TRBV28 | few | TRBJ2-3 | .
CASSARLRDDDNEQFF | TGTGCCAGCAGTGCTAGGCTGCGGGACGACGACAATGAGCAGTTCTTC | TRBV12-3/TRBV12-4 | many | TRBJ2-1 | .
CASSLGTGNYEQYF | TGTGCCAGCAGCTTAGGCACAGGGAACTACGAGCAGTACTTC | TRBV11-2 | many | TRBJ2-7 | .
CASSQTGSQETQYF | TGTGCCAGCAGCCAGACCGGGTCACAAGAGACCCAGTACTTC | TRBV28 | . | TRBJ2-5 | .
CSAQGGAGGNEQFF | TGCAGTGCCCAGGGGGGGGCAGGGGGAAATGAGCAGTTCTTC | TRBV20-1 | many | TRBJ2-1 | .
CASQGPSTDTQYF | TGTGCCAGTCAGGGACCTAGCACAGATACGCAGTATTTT | TRBV19 | . | TRBJ2-3 | .
CASSLRGQVWDEQFF | TGTGCCAGCAGCTTACGGGGGCAGGTTTGGGATGAGCAGTTCTTC | TRBV7-9 | many | TRBJ2-1 | .
CASSLSTGENQPQHF | TGTGCCAGCAGTTTATCGACAGGGGAGAATCAGCCCCAGCATTTT | TRBV28 | many | TRBJ1-5 | TRBD1
CASTWGPGNTIYF | TGTGCCAGCACCTGGGGACCTGGAAACACCATATATTTT | TRBV12-3/TRBV12-4 | few | TRBJ1-3 | .
CAISESGQLRGGYTF | TGTGCCATCAGTGAAAGCGGGCAGTTGAGGGGTGGCTACACCTTC | TRBV10-3 | . | TRBJ1-2 | .
CASSFGRGAETQYF | TGTGCCAGCAGCTTTGGCAGGGGCGCAGAGACCCAGTACTTC | TRBV7-2 | once | TRBJ2-5 | .
CASSFQASGTEAFF | TGTGCCAGCAGTTTTCAGGCGAGCGGTACTGAAGCTTTCTTT | TRBV12-3/TRBV12-4 | many | TRBJ1-1 | .
CSASHFPSGNAYEQYF | TGCAGTGCTAGTCACTTCCCTAGCGGGAACGCCTACGAGCAGTACTTC | TRBV20-1 | many | TRBJ2-7 | TRBD2
CASTPSGRGYAMNF | TGTGCCAGCACCCCGAGCGGGAGGGGATACGCAATGAATTTT | TRBV12-3/TRBV12-4 | . | TRBJ2-3 | TRBD2
CAWSLAGSIGNEQFF | TGTGCCTGGAGTCTAGCGGGAAGTATAGGGAATGAGCAGTTCTTC | TRBV30 | many | TRBJ2-1 | TRBD2
CASSFGQESEKLFF | TGCGCCAGCAGCTTCGGGCAGGAGAGTGAAAAACTGTTTTTT | TRBV5-1 | many | TRBJ1-4 | .
CASSEMDREKLFF | TGTGCCAGCAGTGAAATGGACAGGGAAAAACTGTTTTTT | TRBV6-1 | few | TRBJ1-4 | TRBD1
CASRSGGLLGEQYF | TGTGCCAGCAGGTCTGGGGGTCTACTCGGCGAGCAGTACTTC | TRBV5-6 | . | TRBJ2-7 | .